This T cell receptor (beta chain) was recorded in a study of response to subunit inactivated influenza vaccine. CDR3 size: 14 residues. V was pared by 2 bases and J by 7 bases, with 13 bases between. Germline V gives CDR1 SGHKS, CDR2 YYEKEE (reference sequence). This clonotype was seen only a few times. The antigen remains undetermined. TCRdb processed the RT-PCR reads anew with MiXCR; each CDR3 protein has one entry. The table includes more than 450,000 distinct CDR3 sequences, around 11% detected once. Whole-study findings and limits: It was the authors' suggestion that each seasonal influenza vaccination recruits few new T cells.

These sequences were also reported in another study, on T cells expressing NK-cell markers. From that second work: Researchers built TCR beta cDNA using 5'RACE template switching with UMIs. Researchers got TCR beta repertoires out of sorted CD3+CD56+NKG2C+, CD3+CD56+NKG2C- and CD3+CD56-NKG2C+ T cells. Top CD8+ clonotypes included the dominant CD3+CD56+NKG2C+ clonotypes in roughly 6 donors. It is unclear if expanded NKG2C-expressing clones target HCMV antigens.

Sequencing used PBMCs from blood, obtained on the day of vaccination. The sequence derives from a man over 45 who received an inactivated influenza vaccine. This chain links TRBV5-5 with TRBJ1-5; no clear D. The CDR3 DNA is TGTGCCAGCAGCTTCGGCAGGAACCTACAGCCCCAGCATTTT. Amino acid sequence: CASSFGRNLQPQHF.